Below, one T cell receptor beta chain is given with its context. Its specificity is not known. Resections from corrective heart surgery provided thymus tissue. The protocol was immunoSEQ multiplex PCR, while the TCRdb copy is restricted to in-frame clones and leaves out a portion. The table lists tens of thousands of clones, 85% to 95% of them singletons. CDR3 length equals 15 residues. Trimming cost V 1 base and J 2 bases, with 10 bases left between them. Germline V lookup: CDR1 KGHSH, CDR2 LQKENI. The sample belongs to a study of human thymus T cells. Study-wide results and limits: Thymic and blood repertoires appeared to display a bias in their usage of V and J genes.

The TCR originated in a girl in the first two years of life with a congenital heart defect but otherwise immunologically healthy. Sequencing was carried out using thymus tissue. V and J are TRBV18 and TRBJ2-3; D may be TRBD1 (5 bases). The CDR3 bases are TGTGCCAGCTCACCACGGGGCAGGGACACAGATACGCAGTATTTT. Translating gives CASSPRGRDTDTQYF.